The rows below give T cell receptor beta chains drawn from one sample of a study of cytomegalovirus exposure and HLA in healthy donors. TCRdb's copy holds only in-frame clones and misses some; the assay was immunoSEQ multiplex PCR. The sample features 95,000 to 150,000 clones, with roughly 2.5% in its top ten. Sequences were obtained from PBMCs. Source of these receptors: a man aged 30-40 years in good health and CMV-seronegative. CDR3s include the opening cysteine and the closing phenylalanine or tryptophan. The D gene is left open where the match is weak.

D gene: NA; J gene: TRBJ2-7; V gene: TRBV18; CDR3 protein: CASSPTVYEQYF; CDR3 DNA: TGTGCCAGCTCACCGACAGTCTACGAGCAGTACTTC
D gene: TRBD2; J gene: TRBJ2-1; V gene: TRBV4-3; CDR3 protein: CASGQDLAGEKFF; CDR3 DNA: TGCGCCAGCGGCCAAGATTTAGCGGGAGAGAAGTTCTTC
D gene: NA; J gene: TRBJ1-2; V gene: TRBV7-2; CDR3 protein: CASSTDSYGYTF; CDR3 DNA: TGTGCCAGCAGCACGGACAGCTATGGCTACACCTTC
D gene: NA; J gene: TRBJ2-1; V gene: TRBV6-1; CDR3 protein: CASSEIGAYNEQFF; CDR3 DNA: TGTGCCAGCAGTGAAATAGGGGCCTACAATGAGCAGTTCTTC
D gene: NA; J gene: TRBJ1-2; V gene: TRBV7-9; CDR3 protein: CASSLDPNGYTF; CDR3 DNA: TGTGCCAGCAGCTTAGATCCTAATGGCTACACCTTC
D gene: NA; J gene: TRBJ1-1; V gene: TRBV11-2; CDR3 protein: CASSRQYNTEAFF; CDR3 DNA: TGTGCCAGCAGCCGACAGTACAACACTGAAGCTTTCTTT
D gene: TRBD1; J gene: TRBJ1-6; V gene: TRBV30; CDR3 protein: CAWSDGTGTNSPLHF; CDR3 DNA: TGTGCCTGGAGCGATGGGACAGGGACTAATTCACCCCTCCACTTT
D gene: TRBD1; J gene: TRBJ2-1; V gene: TRBV29-1; CDR3 protein: CSVRDSFTYNEQFF; CDR3 DNA: TGCAGCGTTCGGGACAGCTTTACCTACAATGAGCAGTTCTTC
D gene: TRBD2; J gene: TRBJ2-1; V gene: TRBV15; CDR3 protein: CATSRARREGNNEQFF; CDR3 DNA: TGTGCCACCAGCAGAGCCAGGCGGGAGGGTAACAATGAGCAGTTCTTC
D gene: TRBD1; J gene: TRBJ2-7; V gene: TRBV2; CDR3 protein: CASSEEKGQGFGQYF; CDR3 DNA: TGTGCCAGCAGTGAAGAGAAGGGACAGGGTTTCGGGCAGTACTTC
D gene: NA; J gene: TRBJ1-1; V gene: TRBV27; CDR3 protein: CASSSGLPEAFF; CDR3 DNA: TGTGCCAGCAGTTCAGGGTTGCCTGAAGCTTTCTTT
D gene: NA; J gene: TRBJ1-6; V gene: TRBV2; CDR3 protein: CASSEETGNNSPLHF; CDR3 DNA: TGTGCCAGCAGTGAAGAGACAGGCAATAATTCACCCCTCCACTTT
D gene: TRBD2; J gene: TRBJ2-7; V gene: TRBV6-1; CDR3 protein: CASSEMQLATSYEQYF; CDR3 DNA: TGCGCCAGCAGTGAAATGCAACTAGCGACCTCCTACGAGCAGTACTTC
D gene: NA; J gene: TRBJ1-2; V gene: TRBV5-4; CDR3 protein: CASSLAAGIQRNGYTF; CDR3 DNA: TGTGCCAGCAGCTTGGCCGCGGGGATTCAGAGAAATGGCTACACCTTC
D gene: TRBD1; J gene: TRBJ2-7; V gene: TRBV5-1; CDR3 protein: CASSSGQGSYEQYF; CDR3 DNA: TGCGCCAGCAGCTCGGGACAGGGTTCCTACGAGCAGTACTTC
D gene: TRBD1; J gene: TRBJ1-6; V gene: TRBV5-1; CDR3 protein: CASSPGGQGSSPLHF; CDR3 DNA: TGCGCCAGCAGCCCGGGGGGACAGGGGAGTTCACCCCTCCACTTT
D gene: TRBD2; J gene: TRBJ2-7; V gene: TRBV6-6; CDR3 protein: CASSYGSSGSSYEQYF; CDR3 DNA: TGTGCCAGCAGTTACGGTTCTAGCGGGAGCTCCTACGAGCAGTACTTC
D gene: NA; J gene: TRBJ2-7; V gene: TRBV5-1; CDR3 protein: CASSPAEAQEQYF; CDR3 DNA: TGCGCCAGCAGCCCTGCCGAGGCGCAGGAGCAGTACTTC
D gene: TRBD2; J gene: TRBJ2-1; V gene: TRBV6-1; CDR3 protein: CASSVGPRGDNEQFF; CDR3 DNA: TGTGCCAGCAGTGTAGGTCCGCGGGGGGACAATGAGCAGTTCTTC
D gene: NA; J gene: TRBJ2-3; V gene: TRBV2; CDR3 protein: CASSTIAGPRYF; CDR3 DNA: TGTGCCAGCAGCACAATTGCGGGACCTCGGTATTTT